A single sample gave rise to the 13 T cell receptor beta chains below, sequenced in a study of T cell responses to AZD1222 COVID-19 vaccine. The repertoire was sequenced with immunoSEQ multiplex PCR; TCRdb's copy has only in-frame clones and lacks some. The table shows 45,000 to 60,000 clones, with more than 80% occurring only once. This specimen consisted of peripheral blood, obtained on day 0 of AZD1222 vaccination. The receptors derive from an adult in good health.

V is TRBV12-3 or TRBV12-4 and J is TRBJ2-5; no firm D call. The length of the CDR3 is 13 residues. V shed 8 bases and J shed 4 bases, with 14 bases lying between them. CDR3 sequence: CASSSSAVETQYF. In DNA, the CDR3 is TGTGCCAGCTCCTCGTCCGCAGTAGAGACCCAGTACTTC.

This clone was detected only once. This chain uses TRBV20-1 with TRBJ1-3; 9 bases map to TRBD1. The J segment lost 2 bases and the V segment lost 3 bases, leaving 11 bases of the junction unmatched. This CDR3 contains 17 residues. The V gene's germline CDR1 is DFQATT and CDR2 SNEGSKA (reference sequence). For the CDR3, the DNA is TGCAGTGCTAGTTTGGGGACAGGGTTATCAACTGGAAACACCATATATTTT. This gives the protein CSASLGTGLSTGNTIYF.

V is TRBV27 and J is TRBJ1-1; a weak D match, TRBD1 (6 bases). V lost 3 bases and J lost 1, with 12 bases in between. The CDR3 totals 15 residues. Germline V CDR1 and CDR2: MNHEY, SMNVEV (reference sequence). The CDR3 loop reads CASSLAGTPNTEAFF. CDR3 bases: TGTGCCAGCAGTTTGGCCGGGACACCGAACACTGAAGCTTTCTTT.

The chain joins TRBV20-1 to TRBJ2-1; no reliable D call. This CDR3 region has 14 residues. Germline values: CDR1 DFQATT, CDR2 SNEGSKA (reference sequence). V gave up 3 bases and J gave up 0 bases, with 9 bases separating them. The CDR3 protein is CSASSGFSYNEQFF. For the CDR3, the DNA is TGCAGTGCTAGTTCTGGGTTCTCCTACAATGAGCAGTTCTTC.

V gene TRBV5-1 combines with J gene TRBJ1-1, with 9 bases matching TRBD1. Looked up from germline, CDR1 is SGHRS and CDR2 is YFSETQ. V dropped 4 bases and J dropped 0; count of bases not matched to a gene: 7. The length of the CDR3 is 16 residues. The CDR3 coding sequence is TGCGCCAGCAGCCACGGGACAGGGATAATGAACACTGAAGCTTTCTTT. This codes for CASSHGTGIMNTEAFF.

The rearrangement uses TRBV19 and TRBJ1-5, with D hard to call. The CDR3 runs 13 residues. The V and J ends lost 4 bases and 2 bases respectively, with 6 bases between them. Germline assignment: CDR1 LNHDA and CDR2 SQIVND (reference sequence). This chain's CDR3 is CASSRGGNQPQHF. The CDR3 DNA sequence: TGTGCCAGTAGTAGGGGAGGCAATCAGCCCCAGCATTTT.

The chain carries TRBV5-1 and TRBJ1-4; D uncertain. The CDR3 contains 16 residues. The V end lost 0 bases, the J end lost 3 bases, and 12 bases lay between the germline ends. Germline CDR1 and CDR2: SGHRS and YFSETQ. The CDR3 region has the DNA TGCGCCAGCAGCTTGGCCGTGGCGGGTCCTAATGAAAAACTGTTTTTT. Amino acid sequence: CASSLAVAGPNEKLFF.

J is TRBJ1-1 and V is TRBV24-1; TRBD1 might be the D (5 bases). Trimming pared 5 bases from V and 0 bases from J, leaving 12 bases between. Germline CDR1 and CDR2: KGHDR and SFDVKD. This CDR3 region has 15 residues. The CDR3 loop is CATSAGSGMNTEAFF. The CDR3 DNA reads as TGTGCCACCAGTGCAGGGTCGGGGATGAACACTGAAGCTTTCTTT.

The chain has TRBV6-5 and TRBJ1-6; D not certain. Germline V gene sequence: CDR1 MNHEY, CDR2 SVGAGI. The germline V and J ends were trimmed by 5 bases and 8 bases, with 16 bases remaining between them. CDR3 length: 15 amino acids. The CDR3 DNA sequence: TGTGCCAGCAGTACGCATGGGCTTCGGGATTCACCCCTCCACTTT. Amino acids: CASSTHGLRDSPLHF.

V usage is TRBV19 and J usage is TRBJ1-3; the D is unclear. The CDR3 is 14 residues long. Trimming stripped 2 bases from V and 5 bases from J, with 10 bases between. Germline V gene data show CDR1 as LNHDA and CDR2 as SQIVND (reference sequence). In nucleotides, the CDR3 is TGTGCCAGTAGTATACGCAACCGGAGAAACACCATATATTTT. Its protein is CASSIRNRRNTIYF.

J is TRBJ2-3 and V is TRBV6-5; D might be TRBD1 or TRBD2, each matching 5 bases. The CDR3 is 14 residues long. CDR1 MNHEY and CDR2 SVGAGI come from the germline V gene. V dropped 7 bases and J dropped 8 bases, with 19 bases sitting between them. CDR3 sequence: CASKRDLVTVTQYF. The CDR3 nucleotides are TGTGCCAGCAAACGGGACCTCGTGACCGTTACGCAGTATTTT.

The rearrangement links TRBV11-2 to TRBJ2-5; 9 nucleotides line up with TRBD1. V shed 5 bases, J shed 5 bases, and the junction held 9 bases outside the gene matches. The CDR3 is made up of 15 amino acids. Germline CDR1 SGHAT, CDR2 FQNNGV. The CDR3 sequence is CASSIRTGAGETQYF. Written as DNA, the CDR3 is TGTGCCAGCAGCATCAGGACAGGGGCTGGGGAGACCCAGTACTTC.

V is TRBV28 and J is TRBJ2-7, with 8 bases that match TRBD2. Germline-derived CDR1 and CDR2 are MDHEN and SYDVKM. This CDR3 is 15 amino acids long. Trimming removed 4 bases from V and 5 bases from J; junction bases left unmatched: 10. The CDR3 loop reads CASSSPGLERNEQYF. CDR3 nucleotide sequence: TGTGCCAGCAGTTCCCCGGGACTAGAGAGAAACGAGCAGTACTTC.